This T cell receptor beta chain is drawn from a study of T cell responses to AZD1222 COVID-19 vaccine. In the study overall: Second-dose intervals of approximately 4 or approximately 12 weeks were pooled. Study observations and caveats: Spike-specific TCR breadth rose after two AZD1222 doses, and depth rose as well. Females outnumbered males among donors, who were mostly white British; clonal diversity was possibly underestimated.

Assay used: immunoSEQ multiplex PCR; TCRdb lists only in-frame clones, some missing. The table lists 150,000 to 200,000 clones, around 93% of them singletons. V gave up 4 bases and J gave up 11 bases; unmatched junction bases: 16. This CDR3 region has 17 residues. The germline gives CDR1 MGHRA, CDR2 YSYEKL. As regards this clone: Its antigen is not known.

The V and J genes are TRBV4-1 and TRBJ1-6; 8 nucleotides line up with TRBD1. The starting material was peripheral blood, obtained on day 0 of AZD1222 vaccination. This receptor was obtained from an adult in good health. CDR3 in DNA: TGCGCCAGCAGCCCAAGGACAGGGTCCATGGTTACGGCACCCCTCCACTTT. Residues: CASSPRTGSMVTAPLHF.